This TCR beta chain was sequenced for a study of blood T cells in healthy people across ages. The authors ran a second PCR of about 6 to 11 cycles using a sample-barcoded 5' primer and a J-beta primer mix. TCRdb itself ran the 5' RACE reads through MiXCR, one entry per CDR3 protein. The profile shows about 780,000 distinct CDR3 sequences, around half of them singletons. For this clonotype: One end of the junction varies from germline; a read error may be responsible.

This receptor was obtained from a man aged 80 or over in good health. Sequenced input: blood.

In DNA form, the CDR3 reads TGTGCCAGTAGCCAAGATCGAGAGGGGTGGGTAGCAAATCAGCCCCAGCATTTT. Translation: CASSQDREGWVANQPQHF. The rearrangement uses TRBV4-2 and TRBJ1-5, with a tentative D call TRBD1 (5 bases). Per the germline V gene, CDR1 is LGHNA and CDR2 is YNFKEQ. The CDR3 covers 18 residues.